The 17 T cell receptor beta chains below all came from one sample that was sequenced in a study of blood T cells in healthy people across ages (dated by TCRdb to the mid-2010s). The library was obtained by 5' RACE. The instrument was an Illumina HiSeq 2500. The second PCR ran for about 6 to 11 cycles and used a J-beta primer mix along with a sample-barcoded 5' primer. TCRdb passed the public sequencing reads through fastp at Q25 and MiXCR, retaining productive beta sequences. Merged by CDR3 protein, the rows form single entries marked with the most common genes and DNA. The sample profile shows 1.2 million to 1.5 million distinct CDR3 sequences; around two fifths of them were found once. The ten largest make up 7% to 9.5% of the sample. Sequenced: blood. These receptors all stem from a young woman in good health.

This sequence joins TRBV29-1 and TRBJ2-1; 10 bases agree with TRBD2. Trimming took 7 bases from V and 0 from J; bases not matched to a gene: 18. Germline values: CDR1 SQVTM, CDR2 ANQGSEA. This CDR3 spans 19 amino acids. CDR3 protein: CSAEGEREGGFPSYNEQFF. The CDR3 nucleotides read TGCAGCGCAGAGGGTGAGCGGGAGGGTGGATTCCCCTCCTACAATGAGCAGTTCTTC.

This clonotype was seen more than once but under ten times. V and J are TRBV28 and TRBJ2-1; TRBD2 matches at 12 bases. The CDR3 loop spans 16 amino acids. The ends lost 5 bases at V and 6 bases at J; junction bases unmatched: 8. Germline V lookup: CDR1 MDHEN, CDR2 SYDVKM. For the CDR3, the DNA is TGTGCCAGCAGTATTCTAGCGGGGGGGAGGGGCAATGAGCAGTTCTTC. It yields the protein CASSILAGGRGNEQFF.

This chain links TRBV27 with TRBJ2-3, with D perhaps TRBD1 or TRBD2 (6 bases each). CDR1 and CDR2 from the germline V gene are MNHEY and SMNVEV (reference sequence). V was clipped by 2 bases and J by 9 bases, with 15 bases between them. The CDR3 contains 14 residues. The CDR3 DNA reads as TGTGCCAGCAGTTTAGGAGGGGGGACCCTCACGCAGTATTTT. Protein sequence: CASSLGGGTLTQYF.

The sample holds a few counts of this clonotype. CDR3 residues: CASTLTSYTDTQYF. The CDR3 bases are TGCGCCAGCACCCTGACTAGCTACACAGATACGCAGTATTTT. The rearrangement links TRBV5-1 to TRBJ2-3, with TRBD2 matching 7 bases. CDR1 is SGHRS and CDR2 is YFSETQ in the germline V gene. The CDR3 length is 14 residues. V was clipped by 6 bases and J by 2 bases; unmatched bases: 6. Full variable domain (rest looked up from reference TRBV5-1 and TRBJ2-3): KAGVTQTPRYLIKTRGQQVTLSCSPISGHRSVSWYQQTPGQGLQFLFEYFSETQRNKGNFPGRFSGRQFSNSRSEMNVSTLELGDSALYLCASTLTSYTDTQYFGPGTRLTVL.

CDR3 DNA sequence: TGCAGTGCTAGTTACGCGGATAGCAATCAGCCCCAGCATTTT. The encoded protein is CSASYADSNQPQHF. The chain combines TRBV20-1 with TRBJ1-5; D is unclear. Germline loops: CDR1 DFQATT, CDR2 SNEGSKA (reference sequence). CDR3 length equals 14 residues. The V and J ends lost 3 bases and 0 bases respectively, with 9 bases between them.

In this sample, this clonotype turned up a few times. This rearrangement joins TRBV11-2 to TRBJ2-1; D is possibly TRBD1 (6 bases). Trimming took off 0 bases at V and 7 bases at J, with 10 bases between the two ends. The CDR3 extends over 14 amino acids. Germline V lookup: CDR1 SGHAT, CDR2 FQNNGV. DNA of the CDR3: TGTGCCAGCAGCTTAGACCATACAGGGAATGAGCAGTTCTTC. Protein: CASSLDHTGNEQFF.

This clonotype has only a few counts. Germline is not matched at one junction end, which may reflect a read error. The chain has TRBV29-1 and TRBJ2-1, with D perhaps matching TRBD2 (7 bases). The CDR3 has 17 residues. CDR1 and CDR2 (germline): SQVTM, ANQGSEA. The CDR3 protein is CSVGSPRGQGRYNERFF. CDR3 DNA: TGCAGCGTTGGATCTCCGCGGGGGCAGGGAAGGTACAATGAGCGGTTCTTC.

This sequence joins TRBV2 and TRBJ2-3; 11 bases map to TRBD1. The CDR3 covers 16 residues. The germline gives CDR1 SNHLY, CDR2 FYNNEI. Trimming removed 6 bases from V and 2 bases from J; junction bases left unmatched: 7. The DNA for the CDR3 is TGTGCCAGCAGGGGGACAGGGGGATCTGACACAGATACGCAGTATTTT. Its translation: CASRGTGGSDTDTQYF.

This chain joins TRBV15 and TRBJ2-2; either TRBD1 or TRBD2 may supply D (6 bases each). The V end was cut by 8 bases, the J end by 5 bases, with 12 bases between. CDR1 and CDR2 (germline): LNHNV, YYDKDF (reference sequence). The CDR3 spans 13 residues. CDR3 sequence: CATGQSGTGELFF. The DNA for the CDR3 is TGTGCCACCGGACAGAGCGGGACCGGGGAGCTGTTTTTT. Full variable domain (outside the CDR3, taken from reference TRBV15 and TRBJ2-2): DAMVIQNPRYQVTQFGKPVTLSCSQTLNHNVMYWYQQKSSQAPKLLFHYYDKDFNNEADTPDNFQSRRPNTSFCFLDIRSPGLGDTAMYLCATGQSGTGELFFGEGSRLTVL.

This clonotype was found a few times. V is TRBV5-1 and J is TRBJ2-1; TRBD2 matches 14 bases. V shed 0 bases, J shed 9 bases, and the junction held 5 bases outside the gene matches. CDR3 length: 16 residues. Germline V CDR1 and CDR2: SGHRS, YFSETQ. DNA of the CDR3: TGCGCCAGCAGCTTGGGGGGACTAGCGGGAGACGGTGAGCAGTTCTTC. This codes for CASSLGGLAGDGEQFF.

The chain recombines TRBV10-3 with TRBJ2-3, with TRBD1 identical over 9 bases. Germline CDR1 reads ENHRY; CDR2 reads SYGVKD. The CDR3 has 16 residues. V trimming: 11 bases; J trimming: 0 bases; junction bases outside the gene matches: 12. CDR3 coding DNA: TGTGCCGCCCGCGGGACAGGGTCCTTTAGCACAGATACGCAGTATTTT. Protein product: CAARGTGSFSTDTQYF.

V and J are TRBV28 and TRBJ2-7; the D is unclear. This CDR3 region has 13 residues. From germline, CDR1 is MDHEN and CDR2 SYDVKM. V shed 2 bases and J shed 4 bases, with 9 bases lying between them. The CDR3 sequence: CASSLPAAYEQYF. For the CDR3, the DNA is TGTGCCAGCAGTTTACCGGCAGCTTACGAGCAGTACTTC.

The V call is TRBV15, the J call TRBJ2-5; D is perhaps TRBD1 (6 bases). V shed 3 bases and J shed 3 bases, with 8 bases lying between them. The CDR3 is 13 residues long. The germline V gene has CDR1 LNHNV and CDR2 YYDKDF (reference sequence). This CDR3 reads CATSRYREETQYF. The CDR3 DNA sequence: TGTGCCACCAGCAGGTACAGGGAAGAGACCCAGTACTTC.

This clonotype was detected only once. The rearrangement links TRBV9 to TRBJ2-1; the D is unclear. Trimming shortened V by 4 bases and J by 3 bases, and 17 bases separated the two germline ends. This CDR3 spans 16 amino acids. Looked up from germline, CDR1 is SGDLS and CDR2 is YYNGEE. The CDR3 sequence is CASSSTSSSRYNEQFF. The CDR3 region has the DNA TGTGCCAGCAGCTCGACAAGCAGCTCGCGCTACAATGAGCAGTTCTTC.

In nucleotides, the CDR3 is TGCAGTGCCCTGAAGGGCGACTACAATGAGCAGTTCTTC. Translating gives CSALKGDYNEQFF. The chain couples TRBV20-1 to TRBJ2-1, with D unresolved. Germline loops: CDR1 DFQATT, CDR2 SNEGSKA (reference sequence). V was pared by 6 bases and J by 3 bases, with 12 bases between. The CDR3 runs 13 residues.

The chain carries TRBV3-1 and TRBJ2-5; 12 bases agree with TRBD2. Losses at the gene ends were 3 bases for V and 2 bases for J; bases not matched to a gene: 10. The germline CDR1 and CDR2 sequences are LGHDT and YNNKEL (reference sequence). The CDR3 spans 18 residues. CDR3 nucleotides: TGTGCCAGCAGCCACCTATCCGGGACTAGCGGGTTACAAGAGACCCAGTACTTC. Encoded protein: CASSHLSGTSGLQETQYF.

The J gene is TRBJ1-1, the V gene TRBV7-9; 7 bases map to TRBD1. The V and J ends lost 5 bases and 2 bases, in that order; junction bases with no gene match: 8. The CDR3 is 15 amino acids. Germline-derived CDR1 and CDR2 are SEHNR and FQNEAQ (reference sequence). CDR3 in amino acids: CASSPLQGPNTEAFF. The CDR3 DNA reads as TGTGCCAGCAGCCCCCTACAGGGGCCTAACACTGAAGCTTTCTTT.